The present T cell receptor (beta chain) was sequenced within a study of T cell responses to AZD1222 COVID-19 vaccine. On the study more broadly: Second-dose groups at about 4 or about 12 weeks were pooled.

Sequencing was performed with immunoSEQ multiplex PCR; in TCRdb, only in-frame clones are kept and a portion is missing. Seen here are around 130,000 clones, 70% to 90% observed once, and the top ten hold 9.4%. The ends were cut back, 2 bases at V and 9 bases at J, with 15 bases in the middle. CDR1 is SQVTM and CDR2 is ANQGSEA in the germline V gene. This CDR3 is 13 amino acids long. The sequences come from peripheral blood, collected on day 0 of AZD1222 vaccination. The rearrangement joins TRBV29-1 to TRBJ2-3; the D gene is possibly TRBD2 (6 bases). The TCR originated in an adult in good health. The CDR3 here is CSVEKKAGETQYF. For the CDR3, the DNA is TGCAGCGTTGAAAAGAAAGCGGGTGAAACGCAGTATTTT.